These 21 T cell receptor beta chains came from one sample sequenced in a study of cytomegalovirus exposure and HLA in healthy donors (dated 2017 in TCRdb). The method behind the library was the immunoSEQ multiplex PCR assay. A mixture of 60 forward primers for TCR Vbeta segments and 13 reverse primers for TCR Jbeta segments was used in the multiplex PCR. The table comes from immuneACCESS by way of TCRdb, which keeps in-frame sequences with V and J called. Part of the clones is missing from these tables; in studies checked, under half for an unresolved V gene and the rest for unknown reasons. Present in this sample are over 50,000 clones, approximately 80% of which were seen just once. The top ten hold approximately 1.5% of the sample. The sample consisted of PBMCs. The receptor set was obtained from a man aged 35-49 years in good health and CMV-seronegative.

The chain has TRBV11-3 and TRBJ2-3; TRBD1 is a possible D gene (6 bases). Per germline, CDR1 SGHNT and CDR2 YENEEA. Trimming removed 1 base from V and 2 bases from J, with 10 bases in between. The CDR3 has 15 residues. DNA of the CDR3: TGTGCCAGCAGCTTAGTGGGGGCGGTCACAGATACGCAGTATTTT. This codes for CASSLVGAVTDTQYF.

The chain employs TRBV7-8 and TRBJ2-5; 9 nucleotides match TRBD1. V lost 0 bases and J lost 1; bases outside the gene matches: 6. There are 17 residues in the CDR3. The germline CDR1 and CDR2 sequences are SGHVS and FQNEAQ. As DNA, the CDR3 is TGTGCCAGCAGCTTAGCTCCTGGGACAGGGACCCAAGAGACCCAGTACTTC. This gives the protein CASSLAPGTGTQETQYF.

J is TRBJ2-7 and V is TRBV7-9, with 9 bases lining up with TRBD1. Germline V gives CDR1 SEHNR, CDR2 FQNEAQ (reference sequence). This CDR3 contains 12 residues. V shed 5 bases and J 6 bases; nucleotides not matched to a gene: 2. Here the CDR3 DNA reads TGTGCCAGCAGCATACAGGGGGCCGAGCAGTACGTC. Amino acid sequence: CASSIQGAEQYV.

The chain has TRBV28 and TRBJ2-3; TRBD2 agrees at 11 bases. Germline V CDR1 and CDR2: MDHEN, SYDVKM. This CDR3 region has 15 residues. The V and J ends lost 6 bases and 0 bases, in that order; junction bases with no gene match: 2. The CDR3 sequence: CASRWTSGSTDTQYF. The DNA of the CDR3 is TGTGCCAGCAGGTGGACTAGCGGGAGCACAGATACGCAGTATTTT.

The V gene is TRBV27, the J gene TRBJ2-1; the match to TRBD1 covers 12 bases. V was clipped by 0 bases and J by 9 bases; unmatched bases: 3. CDR3 length equals 15 residues. CDR1 and CDR2 (germline): MNHEY, SMNVEV (reference sequence). The CDR3 loop is CASSLSRDRGREQFF. CDR3 nucleotide sequence: TGTGCCAGCAGTTTATCCCGGGACAGGGGGCGTGAGCAGTTCTTC.

The rearrangement joins TRBV4-1 to TRBJ2-3; possibly TRBD1 for D (6 bases). CDR3 length: 15 residues. V gave up 3 bases and J gave up 4 bases, with 14 bases separating them. The germline gives CDR1 MGHRA, CDR2 YSYEKL. The CDR3 sequence: CASSQTGTPPDTQYF. In DNA, the CDR3 is TGCGCCAGCAGCCAGACCGGGACACCACCAGATACGCAGTATTTT.

This clone showed up just once. The chain combines TRBV2 with TRBJ2-7, with TRBD1 as a possible D gene (5 bases). Trimming removed 4 bases from V and 5 bases from J, with 21 bases in between. Per the germline V gene, CDR1 is SNHLY and CDR2 is FYNNEI. There are 16 residues in the CDR3. The CDR3 nucleotides are TGTGCCAGCAGTGGGGAAAGGACAAGGACCACCCACGAGCAGTACTTC. Its translation: CASSGERTRTTHEQYF.

The chain is built from TRBV5-1 and TRBJ2-5; D perhaps matches TRBD2 (5 bases). The CDR3 loop spans 13 amino acids. V gave up 4 bases and J gave up 1 base, with 8 bases separating them. CDR1 is SGHRS, CDR2 YFSETQ, per germline. In DNA form, the CDR3 reads TGCGCCAGCAGCGGGGAGCTCCAAGAGACCCAGTACTTC. Translated, it gives CASSGELQETQYF.

The J gene is TRBJ2-3, the V gene TRBV30; 10 bases agree with TRBD2. The CDR3 is 17 amino acids. V trimming: 0 bases; J trimming: 4 bases; junction bases outside the gene matches: 10. Germline V gene sequence: CDR1 GTSNPN, CDR2 SVGIG (reference sequence). The DNA for the CDR3 is TGTGCCTGGAGTGTCCAAGCGGGGGGGCCCCGATCAGATACGCAGTATTTT. Amino acids: CAWSVQAGGPRSDTQYF.

This sequence joins TRBV5-1 and TRBJ2-2, with 7 bases identical to TRBD2. The J segment lost 4 bases and the V segment lost 0 bases, leaving 9 bases of the junction unmatched. The CDR3 loop spans 17 amino acids. Looked up from germline, CDR1 is SGHRS and CDR2 is YFSETQ. The CDR3 bases are TGCGCCAGCAGCTTGGTCACGGGGGGATATCGCACCGGGGAGCTGTTTTTT. Its protein is CASSLVTGGYRTGELFF.

The CDR3, as DNA: TGCGCCAGCAGCTTGGCTGTACTTCCAGGGGGCGAGACCCAGTACTTC. Translated, it gives CASSLAVLPGGETQYF. The chain combines TRBV5-1 with TRBJ2-5, with 8 positions matching TRBD1. The CDR3 is 16 amino acids. Germline-derived CDR1 and CDR2 are SGHRS and YFSETQ. J lost 5 bases, V lost 0 bases, and 9 bases had no gene match.

This chain uses TRBV9 with TRBJ1-2; TRBD1 is a possible D gene (5 bases). V was clipped by 0 bases and J by 0 bases, with 6 bases between them. Looked up from germline, CDR1 is SGDLS and CDR2 is YYNGEE. This CDR3 spans 14 amino acids. In DNA, the CDR3 is TGTGCCAGCAGCGTAGCGGACACTAACTATGGCTACACCTTC. Encoded protein: CASSVADTNYGYTF.

J is TRBJ2-3 and V is TRBV7-2; 7 bases align to TRBD1. V gave up 4 bases and J gave up 4 bases; unmatched junction bases: 8. The CDR3 extends over 15 amino acids. Per germline, CDR1 SGHTA and CDR2 FQGNSA. The CDR3 DNA sequence: TGTGCCAGCAGCTCGGGCGACAGGGTGGCAGATACGCAGTATTTT. Translated: CASSSGDRVADTQYF.

This clone was counted a single time. The chain links TRBV27 to TRBJ1-6; TRBD1 aligns across 8 bases. The germline V gene encodes CDR1 MNHEY and CDR2 SMNVEV (reference sequence). The CDR3 is 16 residues long. The V and J ends lost 3 bases and 6 bases, in that order; junction bases with no gene match: 7. This CDR3 reads CASSFARGQGNSPLHF. Here the CDR3 DNA reads TGTGCCAGCAGTTTCGCCAGGGGGCAGGGTAATTCACCCCTCCACTTT.

The chain couples TRBV30 to TRBJ1-2; D is perhaps TRBD1 (6 bases). The CDR3 has 16 residues. V shed 1 base and J shed 4 bases, with 19 bases lying between them. CDR1 is GTSNPN and CDR2 is SVGIG in the germline V gene (reference sequence). Here the CDR3 DNA reads TGTGCCTGGAGTGCGGTAGTCAGGGGAAGTGGCTATGGCTACACCTTC. Translation gives CAWSAVVRGSGYGYTF. Drawing the rest from reference TRBV30 and TRBJ1-2, the complete variable domain is SQTIHQWPATLVQPVGSPLSLECTVEGTSNPNLYWYRQAAGRGLQLLFYSVGIGQISSEVPQNLSASRPQDRQFILSSKKLLLSDSGFYLCAWSAVVRGSGYGYTFGSGTRLTVV.

The J gene is TRBJ1-1, the V gene TRBV6-1; D possibly corresponds to TRBD1 (5 bases). V was pared by 3 bases and J by 4 bases, with 15 bases between. The CDR3 is 15 amino acids. Germline V gene data show CDR1 as MNHNS and CDR2 as SASEGT. This CDR3 reads CASSEATRRGTEAFF. Here the CDR3 DNA reads TGTGCCAGCAGTGAGGCAACTCGGAGGGGCACTGAAGCTTTCTTT.

The chain recombines TRBV5-1 with TRBJ2-2; weak D call: TRBD1 (5 bases). Per germline, CDR1 SGHRS and CDR2 YFSETQ. There are 14 residues in the CDR3. Trimming pared 3 bases from V and 3 bases from J, leaving 9 bases between. The CDR3 DNA reads TGCGCCAGCAGCTCAGGGTCGTACACCGGGGAGCTGTTTTTT. Its translation is CASSSGSYTGELFF.

This chain uses TRBV27 with TRBJ1-4; D not resolved. Germline loops: CDR1 MNHEY, CDR2 SMNVEV (reference sequence). V dropped 2 bases and J dropped 0 bases, with 10 bases sitting between them. This CDR3 has 16 amino acids. The CDR3 here is CASSLGSDSTNEKLFF. DNA of the CDR3: TGTGCCAGCAGTTTAGGCAGCGATTCAACTAATGAAAAACTGTTTTTT.

The chain links TRBV5-5 to TRBJ2-7; perhaps TRBD2 as D (5 bases). Trimming took off 4 bases at V and 2 bases at J, with 16 bases between the two ends. The CDR3 covers 15 residues. Looked up from germline, CDR1 is SGHKS and CDR2 is YYEKEE (reference sequence). The chain's CDR3 is CASSPPGKAAYEQYF. The CDR3 nucleotides are TGTGCCAGCAGCCCTCCGGGGAAGGCCGCCTACGAGCAGTACTTC.

Only one count was recorded for this clone. The chain uses TRBV27 and TRBJ2-5, with D perhaps matching TRBD2 (6 bases). V dropped 5 bases and J dropped 1 base, with 8 bases sitting between them. Per the germline V gene, CDR1 is MNHEY and CDR2 is SMNVEV (reference sequence). CDR3 length: 13 amino acids. This CDR3 reads CASSTGSQETQYF. Here the CDR3 DNA reads TGTGCCAGCAGTACCGGGAGCCAAGAGACCCAGTACTTC.

The chain carries TRBV7-9 and TRBJ1-1; perhaps TRBD1 as D (6 bases). Trimming removed 5 bases from V and 3 bases from J, with 16 bases in between. Germline V CDR1 and CDR2: SEHNR, FQNEAQ (reference sequence). The CDR3 loop spans 15 amino acids. The CDR3 DNA follows: TGTGCCAGCAGCGATCTCAGGGGACCGCACACTGAAGCTTTCTTT. Protein sequence: CASSDLRGPHTEAFF.